The clone carrying this TCR beta chain was recorded a few times. Semi-nested PCR with Nested Universal Primer A followed constant-region reverse priming of full-length variable regions. Each CDR3 protein is one row after TCRdb ran MiXCR on the 5' RACE reads. This table holds 12,000 or so distinct CDR3 sequences, just over 50% found once. Cells sorted as Tregs were CD4+, CD25+ and CD127-/low. The CDR3 spans 17 residues. Germline V gives CDR1 SGHTA, CDR2 FQGNSA. The V and J ends lost 2 bases and 4 bases respectively, with 20 bases between them. The sequence came from a female donor with breast cancer. The sample consisted of tumor-infiltrating Tregs sorted from the breast tumor. J is TRBJ2-5 and V is TRBV7-2; a possible D gene is TRBD1 (5 bases). CDR3 residues: CASSLSVVREGVETQYF. The CDR3 DNA is TGTGCCAGCAGCTTAAGTGTGGTCAGGGAAGGCGTAGAGACCCAGTACTTC.